The clone carrying this T cell receptor (beta chain) was seen a handful of times. Its specificity is unknown. 60 Vbeta and 13 Jbeta primers were used in PCR. Profiling relied on immunoSEQ multiplex PCR, and the TCRdb table lists in-frame clones only, not all of them. Altogether roughly 110,000 clones are present, around three quarters being singletons, with the ten largest covering approximately 0.74%. This specimen belongs to a study of cytomegalovirus exposure and HLA in healthy donors. Background on the study: Roughly 85 million unique TCRs from HLA-typed donors made up an early data release.

Samples came from healthy bone marrow donors. Sampled while nominally healthy, donors likely had unrecorded immune exposures. The CDR3 totals 15 residues. V was shortened by 6 bases and J by 3 bases, with 17 bases between the two germline ends. CDR1 is KGHSH and CDR2 is LQKENI in the germline V gene. Study-level points and caveats: Later analysis placed DRB1 highest and HLA-C lowest in TCR association rates, which differed by HLA locus.

Sequenced material: PBMCs. This chain joins TRBV18 and TRBJ1-2; the D gene is possibly TRBD1 (6 bases). This clonotype was obtained from a boy between 10 and 17 years old in good health and CMV-seronegative. The chain's CDR3 is CASSRTGIRDYGYTF. The DNA for the CDR3 is TGTGCCAGCTCCCGAACAGGGATCAGGGACTATGGCTACACCTTC.